The 29 T cell receptor beta chains below were found in one sample sequenced in a study of technical replicates of blood from several donors. The table came from immunoSEQ multiplex PCR; TCRdb's copy has only in-frame clones and leaves some out. The table has almost 85,000 clones, approximately 97% seen once. Source material: T cells isolated from PBMCs. The origin of the receptors is a human donor in good health.

This rearrangement joins TRBV5-1 to TRBJ2-2; D gene unclear. Per germline, CDR1 SGHRS and CDR2 YFSETQ. V lost 3 bases, J lost 1 base, and 7 bases lay in between. The CDR3 covers 14 residues. This chain's CDR3 is CASSSNQNTGELFF. The CDR3 DNA reads as TGCGCCAGCAGCTCAAATCAGAACACCGGGGAGCTGTTTTTT.

The chain employs TRBV9 and TRBJ1-2, with TRBD1 as a possible D gene (5 bases). The CDR3 is 16 residues long. V was cut by 3 bases and J by 5 bases, with 20 bases left in between. Germline lookup yields CDR1 SGDLS and CDR2 YYNGEE. The CDR3 here is CASSADPGRGYYGYTF. The CDR3 bases are TGTGCCAGCAGCGCCGACCCGGGACGGGGGTATTATGGCTACACCTTC.

The genes are TRBV9 and TRBJ2-2; D gene ambiguous. Trimming removed 3 bases at V and 6 bases at J, with 15 bases between. Germline-derived CDR1 and CDR2 are SGDLS and YYNGEE. The CDR3 extends over 15 amino acids. This chain's CDR3 is CASSGPEAPPGELFF. The CDR3, as DNA: TGTGCCAGCAGCGGCCCTGAGGCCCCGCCCGGGGAGCTGTTTTTT. The full variable domain, in which reference TRBV9 and TRBJ2-2 provide the parts outside the CDR3, is DSGVTQTPKHLITATGQRVTLRCSPRSGDLSVYWYQQSLDQGLQFLIQYYNGEERAKGNILERFSAQQFPDLHSELNLSSLELGDSALYFCASSGPEAPPGELFFGEGSRLTVL.

The CDR3 DNA reads as TGTGCCAGCAGCTCGACAGGCAATCAGCCCCAGCATTTT. It codes for CASSSTGNQPQHF. The chain has TRBV5-5 and TRBJ1-5, with D possibly matching TRBD1 (5 bases). Trimming left V 3 bases short and J 2 bases short, with 6 bases between. Germline V gene sequence: CDR1 SGHKS, CDR2 YYEKEE (reference sequence). This CDR3 contains 13 residues.

The chain has TRBV5-1 and TRBJ2-7; 7 positions match TRBD1. CDR1 and CDR2 from the germline V gene are SGHRS and YFSETQ. This CDR3 comprises 15 residues. V was clipped by 4 bases and J by 0 bases; unmatched bases: 7. CDR3 bases: TGCGCCAGCAGCACCGGGACAGCTAGCTCCTACGAGCAGTACTTC. Translated: CASSTGTASSYEQYF. The full variable domain, with the rest looked up from reference TRBV5-1 and TRBJ2-7, is KAGVTQTPRYLIKTRGQQVTLSCSPISGHRSVSWYQQTPGQGLQFLFEYFSETQRNKGNFPGRFSGRQFSNSRSEMNVSTLELGDSALYLCASSTGTASSYEQYFGPGTRLTVT.

In its sample, this clone was seen once. The genes are TRBV20-1 and TRBJ1-2; tentatively, D is TRBD1 (5 bases). Trimming pared 7 bases from V and 7 bases from J, leaving 10 bases between. Germline lookup yields CDR1 DFQATT and CDR2 SNEGSKA (reference sequence). This CDR3 has 10 amino acids. CDR3 nucleotides: TGCAGTGTCTTAGACAGTGGCTACACCTTC. Protein: CSVLDSGYTF.

The chain recombines TRBV18 with TRBJ1-1; D is unclear. The CDR3 totals 12 residues. Per germline, CDR1 KGHSH and CDR2 LQKENI. Trimming took off 3 bases at V and 11 bases at J, with 13 bases between the two ends. CDR3 protein: CASSPLEGRAFF. The CDR3 nucleotides are TGTGCCAGCTCACCCCTGGAGGGTAGGGCTTTCTTT.

This chain joins TRBV10-1 and TRBJ2-5; no definite D call. Germline CDR1 and CDR2: WNHNN and SYGVQD (reference sequence). The CDR3 is 14 amino acids. Trimming removed 2 bases from V and 7 bases from J, with 14 bases in between. CDR3 in amino acids: CASSEVAEAGTQYF. The CDR3 DNA is TGCGCCAGCAGTGAGGTTGCTGAAGCCGGGACCCAGTACTTC.

This clone showed up just once. The chain carries TRBV9 and TRBJ2-5; the D is unclear. Germline CDR1 reads SGDLS; CDR2 reads YYNGEE. The germline V and J ends were trimmed by 1 base and 2 bases, with 15 bases remaining between them. The CDR3 extends over 16 amino acids. In nucleotides, the CDR3 is TGTGCCAGCAGCGTAAGCGAGAGCCTAACACAAGAGACCCAGTACTTC. Its protein is CASSVSESLTQETQYF. The full variable domain, its missing parts supplied by reference TRBV9 and TRBJ2-5, is DSGVTQTPKHLITATGQRVTLRCSPRSGDLSVYWYQQSLDQGLQFLIQYYNGEERAKGNILERFSAQQFPDLHSELNLSSLELGDSALYFCASSVSESLTQETQYFGPGTRLLVL.

CDR3 coding DNA: TGTGCCAGCAGTGAAACAGGGGGTTTGTCCTACGAGCAGTACTTC. Translated: CASSETGGLSYEQYF. This chain connects TRBV25-1 to TRBJ2-7, with TRBD1 identical over 8 bases. The J segment lost 1 base and the V segment lost 2 bases, leaving 4 bases of the junction unmatched. Looked up from germline, CDR1 is MGHDK and CDR2 is SYGVNS. This CDR3 region has 15 residues.

This clone was observed a single time. The chain links TRBV5-6 to TRBJ2-7; D gene unclear. Trimming cost V 4 bases and J 2 bases, with 4 bases left between them. CDR3 length equals 11 residues. Per germline, CDR1 SGHDT and CDR2 YYEEEE. The CDR3 DNA sequence: TGTGCCAGCAGCCAGGCCTACGAGCAGTACTTC. It encodes CASSQAYEQYF.

The rearrangement links TRBV4-1 to TRBJ2-1; D perhaps matches TRBD2 (6 bases). CDR3 length equals 14 residues. The V end lost 4 bases, the J end lost 4 bases, and 11 bases lay between the germline ends. Per the germline V gene, CDR1 is MGHRA and CDR2 is YSYEKL. The CDR3 protein is CASSRGEAYNEQFF. The DNA of the CDR3 is TGCGCCAGCAGCCGGGGGGAGGCTTACAATGAGCAGTTCTTC.

J is TRBJ2-7 and V is TRBV19; D may be TRBD2 (5 bases). Germline V CDR1 and CDR2: LNHDA, SQIVND (reference sequence). V was shortened by 5 bases and J by 6 bases, with 17 bases between the two germline ends. The CDR3 covers 14 residues. CDR3 DNA sequence: TGTGCCAGTAGTTCAGGACTGGCATTCGGCGAGCAGTACTTC. Residues: CASSSGLAFGEQYF.

The gene calls are TRBV18 and TRBJ1-2, with 10 bases that match TRBD1. This CDR3 has 17 residues. Trimming at V came to 2 bases and at J to 0 bases, leaving 6 bases not matched to a gene. CDR1 is KGHSH and CDR2 is LQKENI in the germline V gene. This chain's CDR3 is CASSPVGQGLANYGYTF. The CDR3 DNA reads TGTGCCAGCTCACCAGTGGGACAGGGGCTAGCTAACTATGGCTACACCTTC.

V is TRBV19 and J is TRBJ2-7; no clear D gene. V dropped 10 bases and J dropped 2 bases, with 6 bases sitting between them. The germline V gene has CDR1 LNHDA and CDR2 SQIVND (reference sequence). The CDR3 contains 10 residues. The CDR3 sequence is CATTPYEQYF. CDR3 nucleotides: TGTGCCACCACACCCTACGAGCAGTACTTC.

This rearrangement joins TRBV6-5 to TRBJ2-1; 9 bases align to TRBD2. The CDR3 has 12 amino acids. Germline loops: CDR1 MNHEY, CDR2 SVGAGI. V gave up 6 bases and J gave up 8 bases; unmatched junction bases: 2. The CDR3 loop reads CASSLAGDEQFF. The CDR3 DNA reads as TGTGCCAGCAGCTTAGCGGGGGATGAGCAGTTCTTC.

The V gene is TRBV18, the J gene TRBJ1-1; D is undetermined. From germline, CDR1 is KGHSH and CDR2 LQKENI. Deletions cut 6 bases from V and 1 base from J, with 9 bases between. This CDR3 comprises 13 residues. This CDR3 is CASSATQNTEAFF. The CDR3 DNA is TGTGCCAGCTCCGCCACACAGAACACTGAAGCTTTCTTT.

This clone was counted a single time. Mismatch with germline at one junction end may stem from a read error. The V and J genes are TRBV19 and TRBJ2-2; the match to TRBD1 covers 12 bases. Germline CDR1 reads LNHDA; CDR2 reads SQIVND (reference sequence). The CDR3 runs 18 residues. The CDR3 spells CATSRGTGGNRNTGELFF. The CDR3 bases are TGTGCCACTAGTCGGGGGACAGGGGGCAATAGGAACACCGGGGAGCTGTTTTTT.

This chain uses TRBV10-2 with TRBJ2-1; D gene ambiguous. V was trimmed by 3 bases and J by 9 bases, leaving 3 bases between them. The CDR3 has 10 amino acids. The V gene's germline CDR1 is WSHSY and CDR2 SAAADI. For the CDR3, the DNA is TGCGCCAGCAGTGACGGTGAGCAGTTCTTC. This translates into CASSDGEQFF.

The gene calls are TRBV5-5 and TRBJ1-6; D not certain. The CDR3 totals 14 residues. Trimming removed 0 bases from V and 8 bases from J, with 9 bases in between. CDR1 SGHKS and CDR2 YYEKEE come from the germline V gene (reference sequence). The CDR3 loop reads CASSLAGRDSPLHF. The CDR3 DNA reads TGTGCCAGCAGCTTGGCTGGGAGGGATTCACCCCTCCACTTT.

This clone has only one observation. The J gene is TRBJ2-7, the V gene TRBV6-5; tentative D call: TRBD2 (5 bases). CDR1 is MNHEY and CDR2 is SVGAGI in the germline V gene. The ends were cut back, 0 bases at V and 4 bases at J, with 10 bases in the middle. The CDR3 extends over 14 amino acids. This CDR3 is CASSYSSGFYEQYF. The CDR3 DNA sequence: TGTGCCAGCAGTTACTCCTCGGGGTTTTACGAGCAGTACTTC.

This sequence joins TRBV28 and TRBJ2-7; 7 bases map to TRBD1. The CDR3 loop spans 13 amino acids. Germline V gene sequence: CDR1 MDHEN, CDR2 SYDVKM. Trimming removed 3 bases from V and 5 bases from J; junction bases left unmatched: 4. CDR3 region: CASSLTGSHEQYF. In DNA, the CDR3 is TGTGCCAGCAGTTTGACAGGGAGCCACGAGCAGTACTTC. Drawing the rest from reference TRBV28 and TRBJ2-7, the complete variable domain is DVKVTQSSRYLVKRTGEKVFLECVQDMDHENMFWYRQDPGLGLRLIYFSYDVKMKEKGDIPEGYSVSREKKERFSLILESASTNQTSMYLCASSLTGSHEQYFGPGTRLTVT.

This chain connects TRBV7-9 to TRBJ1-4; possible D gene TRBD1, 5 bases. The length of the CDR3 is 13 residues. Germline V lookup: CDR1 SEHNR, CDR2 FQNEAQ (reference sequence). Trimming removed 3 bases at V and 7 bases at J, with 9 bases between. The CDR3 loop is CASSFQGAEKLFF. CDR3 DNA: TGTGCCAGCAGCTTTCAAGGGGCTGAAAAACTGTTTTTT.

V is TRBV20-1 and J is TRBJ1-1; D gene uncertain. CDR3 length: 11 amino acids. Germline loops: CDR1 DFQATT, CDR2 SNEGSKA (reference sequence). Between the trimmed V and J ends, which lost 2 bases and 11 bases, there was a span of 12 bases. This CDR3 reads CSARISELAFF. CDR3 DNA: TGCAGTGCTAGAATATCGGAGTTGGCTTTCTTT.

The chain combines TRBV28 with TRBJ2-1; a weak D match, TRBD1 (6 bases). The CDR3 sequence is 17 residues long. CDR1 MDHEN and CDR2 SYDVKM come from the germline V gene. V lost 3 bases to trimming and J lost 6 bases, with 21 bases between them. CDR3 sequence reads: CASSFTRRGTLSNEQFF. The CDR3 DNA is TGTGCCAGCAGTTTTACCAGAAGGGGGACCCTCTCCAATGAGCAGTTCTTC.

The chain couples TRBV5-1 to TRBJ2-1, with 7 bases identical to TRBD1. The ends lost 4 bases at V and 12 bases at J; junction bases unmatched: 7. CDR1 and CDR2 (germline): SGHRS, YFSETQ. The CDR3 has 12 amino acids. The CDR3 DNA follows: TGCGCCAGCAGCCGAGACAGGGTCGGGCAGTTCTTC. Translating gives CASSRDRVGQFF.

This clone was observed once. CDR3 amino acids: CASSIGDNTEAFF. In DNA form, the CDR3 reads TGTGCCAGTAGTATCGGGGATAACACTGAAGCTTTCTTT. The chain combines TRBV19 with TRBJ1-1; no reliable D call. Germline V gene data show CDR1 as LNHDA and CDR2 as SQIVND (reference sequence). Trimming stripped 3 bases from V and 2 bases from J, with 7 bases between. The CDR3 is 13 residues long.

In this sample, this clone turned up once. The chain combines TRBV5-1 with TRBJ1-2, with D uncertain. Trimming stripped 5 bases from V and 4 bases from J, with 12 bases between. Germline CDR1 is SGHRS and CDR2 is YFSETQ. This CDR3 spans 13 amino acids. CDR3 region: CASRDSAGYGYTF. In DNA, the CDR3 is TGCGCCAGCAGGGATTCGGCGGGCTATGGCTACACCTTC. Supplemented by reference TRBV5-1 and TRBJ1-2, the full variable domain reads KAGVTQTPRYLIKTRGQQVTLSCSPISGHRSVSWYQQTPGQGLQFLFEYFSETQRNKGNFPGRFSGRQFSNSRSEMNVSTLELGDSALYLCASRDSAGYGYTFGSGTRLTVV.

The count of this clone is one. The chain recombines TRBV19 with TRBJ1-4, with 11 bases lining up with TRBD1. The length of the CDR3 is 18 residues. The junction had 9 bases not matched to a gene; V was cut back by 4 bases and J by 2 bases. In germline, CDR1 is LNHDA, CDR2 SQIVND (reference sequence). CDR3 DNA: TGTGCCAGTAGTAGGACAGGGGGCTTGGTTTGGACTAATGAAAAACTGTTTTTT. Protein sequence: CASSRTGGLVWTNEKLFF.